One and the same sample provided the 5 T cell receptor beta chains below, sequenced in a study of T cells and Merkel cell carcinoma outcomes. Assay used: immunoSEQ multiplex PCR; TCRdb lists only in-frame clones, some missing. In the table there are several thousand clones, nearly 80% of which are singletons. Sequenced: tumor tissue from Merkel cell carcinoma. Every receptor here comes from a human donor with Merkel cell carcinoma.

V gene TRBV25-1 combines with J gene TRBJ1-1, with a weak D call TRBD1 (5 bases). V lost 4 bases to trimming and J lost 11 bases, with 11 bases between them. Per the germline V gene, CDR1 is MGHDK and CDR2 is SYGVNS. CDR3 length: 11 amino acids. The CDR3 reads CASSGRGVAFF. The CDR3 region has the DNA TGTGCCAGCAGTGGCCGAGGGGTGGCTTTCTTT.

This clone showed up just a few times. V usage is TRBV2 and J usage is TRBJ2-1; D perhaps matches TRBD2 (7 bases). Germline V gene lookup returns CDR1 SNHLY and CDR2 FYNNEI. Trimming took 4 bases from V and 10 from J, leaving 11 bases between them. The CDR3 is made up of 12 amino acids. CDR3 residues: CASSVGGVEQFF. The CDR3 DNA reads TGTGCCAGCAGTGTAGGGGGGGTGGAGCAGTTCTTC.

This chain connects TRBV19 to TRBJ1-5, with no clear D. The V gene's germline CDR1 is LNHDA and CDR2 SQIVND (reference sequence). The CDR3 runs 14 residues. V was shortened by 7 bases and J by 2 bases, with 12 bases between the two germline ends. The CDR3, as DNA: TGTGCCAGTAAGTTGGGATCCGGCAATCAGCCCCAGCATTTT. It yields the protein CASKLGSGNQPQHF.

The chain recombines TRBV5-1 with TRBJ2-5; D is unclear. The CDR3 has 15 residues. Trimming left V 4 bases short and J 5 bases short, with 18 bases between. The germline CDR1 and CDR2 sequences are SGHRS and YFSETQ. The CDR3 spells CASSPLPLSLETQYF. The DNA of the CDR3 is TGCGCCAGCAGCCCCCTACCCCTTAGCCTGGAGACCCAGTACTTC.

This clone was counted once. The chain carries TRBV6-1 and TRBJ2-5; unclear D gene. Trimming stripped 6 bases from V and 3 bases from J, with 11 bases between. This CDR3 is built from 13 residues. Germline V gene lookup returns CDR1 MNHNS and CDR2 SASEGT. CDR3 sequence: CASSAGVKETQYF. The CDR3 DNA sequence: TGTGCCAGCAGCGCCGGAGTCAAAGAGACCCAGTACTTC.